This T cell receptor (beta chain) was retrieved from a study of cytomegalovirus exposure and HLA in healthy donors. Losses at the gene ends were 3 bases for V and 1 base for J; bases not matched to a gene: 7. Germline V CDR1 and CDR2: SGHNT, YYREEE (reference sequence). The CDR3 sequence is 15 residues long. Vbeta (60) and Jbeta (13) primers were used in the PCR. Sequencing used immunoSEQ multiplex PCR; TCRdb keeps in-frame clones, though not all of them. The data hold over 150,000 clones, with 80% observed a single time. The chain has TRBV5-4 and TRBJ2-7, with 7 bases matching TRBD1. What was sequenced was PBMCs. This receptor was obtained from a man aged 18 to 35 in good health and CMV-seropositive. CDR3 loop: CASSSGTVPSYEQYF. The CDR3 bases are TGTGCCAGCAGCTCCGGGACAGTCCCTTCCTACGAGCAGTACTTC.